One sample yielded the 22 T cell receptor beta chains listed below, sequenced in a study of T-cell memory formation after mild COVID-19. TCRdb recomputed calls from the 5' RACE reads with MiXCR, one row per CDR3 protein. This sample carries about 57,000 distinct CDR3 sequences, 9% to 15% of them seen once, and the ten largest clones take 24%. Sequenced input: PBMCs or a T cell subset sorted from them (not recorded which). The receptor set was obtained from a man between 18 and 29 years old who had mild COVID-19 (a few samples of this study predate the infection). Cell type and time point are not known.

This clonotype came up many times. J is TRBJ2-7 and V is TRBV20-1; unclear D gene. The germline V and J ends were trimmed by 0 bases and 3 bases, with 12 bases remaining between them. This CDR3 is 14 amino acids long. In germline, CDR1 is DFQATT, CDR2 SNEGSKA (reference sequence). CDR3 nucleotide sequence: TGCAGTGCTAGAGACCCGAAAATTGACTACGAGCAGTACTTC. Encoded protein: CSARDPKIDYEQYF.

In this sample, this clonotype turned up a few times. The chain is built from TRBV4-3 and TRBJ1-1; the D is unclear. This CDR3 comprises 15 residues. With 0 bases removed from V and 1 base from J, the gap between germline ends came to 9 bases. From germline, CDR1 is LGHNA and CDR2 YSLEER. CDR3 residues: CASSQEMYKNTEAFF. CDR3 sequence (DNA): TGCGCCAGCAGCCAAGAGATGTATAAGAACACTGAAGCTTTCTTT.

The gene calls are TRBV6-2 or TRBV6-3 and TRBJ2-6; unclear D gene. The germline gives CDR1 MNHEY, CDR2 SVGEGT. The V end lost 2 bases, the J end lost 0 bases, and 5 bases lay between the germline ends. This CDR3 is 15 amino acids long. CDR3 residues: CASSYESSGANVLTF. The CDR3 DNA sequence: TGTGCCAGCAGTTACGAGAGCTCTGGGGCCAACGTCCTGACTTTC.

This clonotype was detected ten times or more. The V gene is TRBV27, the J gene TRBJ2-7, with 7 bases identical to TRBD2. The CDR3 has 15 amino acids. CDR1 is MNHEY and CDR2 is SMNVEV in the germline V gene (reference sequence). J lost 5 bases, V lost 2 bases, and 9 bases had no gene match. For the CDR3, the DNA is TGTGCCAGCAGTTTAAGACCGGGGGGTTTGGACGAGCAGTACTTC. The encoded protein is CASSLRPGGLDEQYF.

The CDR3 sequence: CSGVRDRGMPQHF. CDR3 bases: TGCAGCGGGGTGCGGGACAGGGGGATGCCCCAGCATTTT. The chain combines TRBV20-1 with TRBJ1-5, with 11 bases lining up with TRBD1. Germline loops: CDR1 DFQATT, CDR2 SNEGSKA (reference sequence). The CDR3 has 13 amino acids.

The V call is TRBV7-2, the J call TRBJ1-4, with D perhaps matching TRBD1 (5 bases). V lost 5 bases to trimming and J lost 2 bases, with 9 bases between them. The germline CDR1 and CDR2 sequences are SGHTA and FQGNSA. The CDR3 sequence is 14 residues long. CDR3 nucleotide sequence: TGTGCCAGCAGCGGACACAGGACTAATGAAAAACTGTTTTTT. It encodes CASSGHRTNEKLFF.

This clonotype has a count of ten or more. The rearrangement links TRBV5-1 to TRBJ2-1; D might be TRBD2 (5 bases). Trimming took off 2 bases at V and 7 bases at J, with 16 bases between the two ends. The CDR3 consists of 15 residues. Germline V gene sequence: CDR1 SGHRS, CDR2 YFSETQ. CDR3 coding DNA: TGCGCCAGCAGCTTTGAGGGCCCCCTGGGAAATGAGCAGTTCTTC. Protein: CASSFEGPLGNEQFF.

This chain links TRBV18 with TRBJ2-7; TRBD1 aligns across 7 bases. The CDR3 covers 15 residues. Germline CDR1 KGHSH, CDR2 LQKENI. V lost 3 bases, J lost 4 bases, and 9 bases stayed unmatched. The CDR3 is CASSPGQAPGYEQYV. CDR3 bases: TGTGCCAGCTCACCCGGACAGGCCCCGGGGTACGAGCAGTACGTC.

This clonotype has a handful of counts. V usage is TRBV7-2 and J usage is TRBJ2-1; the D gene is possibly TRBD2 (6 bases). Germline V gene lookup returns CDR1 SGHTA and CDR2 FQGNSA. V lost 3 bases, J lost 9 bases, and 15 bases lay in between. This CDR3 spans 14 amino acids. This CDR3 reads CASSFAAGMVEQFF. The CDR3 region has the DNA TGTGCCAGCAGCTTCGCGGCGGGGATGGTTGAGCAGTTCTTC.

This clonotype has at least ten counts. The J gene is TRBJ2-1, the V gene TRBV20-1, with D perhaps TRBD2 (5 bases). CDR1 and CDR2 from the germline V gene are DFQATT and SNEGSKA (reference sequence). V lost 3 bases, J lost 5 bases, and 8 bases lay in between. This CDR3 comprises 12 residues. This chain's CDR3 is CSARFGDNEQFF. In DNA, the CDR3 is TGCAGTGCTAGGTTCGGGGACAATGAGCAGTTCTTC.

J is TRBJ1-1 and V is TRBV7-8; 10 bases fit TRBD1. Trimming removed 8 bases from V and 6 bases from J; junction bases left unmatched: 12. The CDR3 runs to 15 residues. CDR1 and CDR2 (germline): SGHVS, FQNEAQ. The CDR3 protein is CASAGRDRGTPEAFF. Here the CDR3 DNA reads TGTGCCAGCGCTGGTCGGGACAGGGGAACCCCTGAAGCTTTCTTT. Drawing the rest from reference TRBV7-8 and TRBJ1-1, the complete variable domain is GAGVSQSPRYKVAKRGQDVALRCDPISGHVSLFWYQQALGQGPEFLTYFQNEAQLDKSGLPSDRFFAERPEGSVSTLKIQRTQQEDSAVYLCASAGRDRGTPEAFFGQGTRLTVV.

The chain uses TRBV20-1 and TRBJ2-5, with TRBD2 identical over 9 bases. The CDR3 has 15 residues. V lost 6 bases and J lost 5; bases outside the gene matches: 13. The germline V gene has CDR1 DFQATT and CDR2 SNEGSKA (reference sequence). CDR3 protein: CSARTASGVWETQYF. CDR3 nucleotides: TGCAGTGCAAGGACGGCTAGCGGGGTTTGGGAGACCCAGTACTTC.

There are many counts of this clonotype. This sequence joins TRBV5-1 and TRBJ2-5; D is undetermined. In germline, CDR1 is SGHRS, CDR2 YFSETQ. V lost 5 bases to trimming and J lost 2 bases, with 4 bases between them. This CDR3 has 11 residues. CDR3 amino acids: CASSLQETQYF. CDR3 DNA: TGCGCCAGCAGTTTACAAGAGACCCAGTACTTC.

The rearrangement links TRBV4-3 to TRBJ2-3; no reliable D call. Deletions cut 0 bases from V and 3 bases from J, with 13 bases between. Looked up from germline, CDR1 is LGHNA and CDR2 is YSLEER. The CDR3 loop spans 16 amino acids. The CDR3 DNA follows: TGCGCCAGCAGCCAAGATGGAGAGAGTCCGACAGATACGCAGTATTTT. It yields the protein CASSQDGESPTDTQYF.

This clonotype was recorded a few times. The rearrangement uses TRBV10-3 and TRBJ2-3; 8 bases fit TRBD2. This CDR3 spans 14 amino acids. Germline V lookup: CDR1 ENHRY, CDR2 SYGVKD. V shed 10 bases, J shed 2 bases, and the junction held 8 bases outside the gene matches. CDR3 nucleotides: TGTGCCACCTTACTAGCGGATTTCACAGATACGCAGTATTTT. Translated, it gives CATLLADFTDTQYF.

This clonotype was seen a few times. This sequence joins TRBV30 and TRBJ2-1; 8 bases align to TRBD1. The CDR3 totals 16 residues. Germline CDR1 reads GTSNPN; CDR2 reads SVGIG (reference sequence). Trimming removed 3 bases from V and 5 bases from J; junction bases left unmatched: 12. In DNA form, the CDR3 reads TGTGCCTGGAGAGGGGATCAGGGGGCGGCACACAATGAGCAGTTCTTC. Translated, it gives CAWRGDQGAAHNEQFF.

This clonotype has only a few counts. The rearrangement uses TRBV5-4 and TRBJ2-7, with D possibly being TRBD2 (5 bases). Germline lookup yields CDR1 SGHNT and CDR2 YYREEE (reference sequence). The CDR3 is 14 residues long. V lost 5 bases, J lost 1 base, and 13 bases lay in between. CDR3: CASSPDSTSYEQYF. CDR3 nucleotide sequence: TGTGCCAGCAGTCCGGACTCGACATCCTACGAGCAGTACTTC. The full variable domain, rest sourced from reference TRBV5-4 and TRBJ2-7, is ETGVTQSPTHLIKTRGQQVTLRCSSQSGHNTVSWYQQALGQGPQFIFQYYREEENGRGNFPPRFSGLQFPNYSSELNVNALELDDSALYLCASSPDSTSYEQYFGPGTRLTVT.

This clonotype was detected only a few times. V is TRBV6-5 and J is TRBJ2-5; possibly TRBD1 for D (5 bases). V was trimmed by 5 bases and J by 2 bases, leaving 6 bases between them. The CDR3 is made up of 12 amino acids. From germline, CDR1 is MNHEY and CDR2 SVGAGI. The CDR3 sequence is CASSGAQETQYF. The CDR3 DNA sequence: TGTGCCAGCAGTGGGGCACAAGAGACCCAGTACTTC.

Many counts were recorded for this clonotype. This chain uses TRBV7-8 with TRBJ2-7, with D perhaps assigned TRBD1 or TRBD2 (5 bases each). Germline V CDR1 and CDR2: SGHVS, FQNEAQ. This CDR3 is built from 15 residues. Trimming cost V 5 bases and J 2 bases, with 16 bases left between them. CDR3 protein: CASSRYRDGTYEQYF. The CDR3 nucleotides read TGTGCCAGCAGCCGTTACCGGGACGGTACCTACGAGCAGTACTTC.

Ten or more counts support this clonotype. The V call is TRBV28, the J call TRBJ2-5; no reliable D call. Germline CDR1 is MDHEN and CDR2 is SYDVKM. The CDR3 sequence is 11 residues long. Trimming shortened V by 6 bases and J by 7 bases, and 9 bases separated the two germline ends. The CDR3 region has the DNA TGTGCCAGCAGCTCTATGGGGACCCAGTACTTC. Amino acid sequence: CASSSMGTQYF.

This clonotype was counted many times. The CDR3 loop reads CASRDLAGLFF. CDR3 nucleotides: TGTGCCAGCAGGGACCTGGCTGGGCTGTTCTTC. The chain recombines TRBV12-3 or TRBV12-4 with TRBJ2-1; unclear D gene. Trimming took 6 bases from V and 15 from J, leaving 15 bases between them. The CDR3 covers 11 residues.

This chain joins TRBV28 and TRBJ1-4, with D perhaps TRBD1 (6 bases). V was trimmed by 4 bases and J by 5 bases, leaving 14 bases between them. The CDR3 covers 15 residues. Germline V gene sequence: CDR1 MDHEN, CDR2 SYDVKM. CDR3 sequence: CASSSGGVGNEKLFF. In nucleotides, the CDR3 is TGTGCCAGCAGTTCGGGGGGCGTTGGGAATGAAAAACTGTTTTTT.